This T cell receptor (beta chain) was profiled in a study of early T cells in non-severe SARS-CoV-2 infection. Overall study context: Alpha and beta chains were unpaired, from unsorted whole-blood bulk RNA.

Only a few counts were recorded for this clonotype. Individual cDNA molecules were tagged with unique molecular identifiers, the study reported. TCRdb fed the 5' RACE reads into MiXCR, producing one record per CDR3 protein. The sample records roughly 64,000 distinct CDR3 sequences, 7% to 9.5% being singletons. CDR1 SNHLY and CDR2 FYNNEI come from the germline V gene. This CDR3 region has 9 residues. Trimming removed 6 bases at V and 15 bases at J, with 9 bases between. This rearrangement joins TRBV2 to TRBJ2-1, with D possibly TRBD2 on 5 matching bases. The sequencing used whole blood, collected at baseline. This receptor was identified in an adult who was a healthcare worker with PCR-confirmed SARS-CoV-2 infection or an uninfected control (not recorded which). The CDR3 loop reads CASSRTPFF. CDR3 nucleotides: TGTGCCAGCAGCAGGACTCCGTTCTTC.